This T cell receptor beta chain is from a study of sequential checkpoint blockade in melanoma. Documented treatment: randomized to nivolumab then ipilimumab (arm A) or the reverse (arm B). The CDR3 runs 17 residues. V shed 0 bases, J shed 1 base, and the junction held 7 bases outside the gene matches. Germline assignment: CDR1 SGHRS and CDR2 YFSETQ. Assay: immunoSEQ multiplex PCR; the TCRdb copy retains only in-frame clones and omits some. The table includes roughly 13,000 clones, 60% to 70% detected once. The material was CD8+ T cells sorted from blood (inferred from file names), obtained from a patient given nivolumab and ipilimumab in sequence. The V gene is TRBV5-1, the J gene TRBJ2-5, with 9 bases aligning to TRBD2. The source is a human donor with melanoma. Here the CDR3 DNA reads TGCGCCAGCAGCTTGGTAGTCCTAGCGGGGCCCCAAGAGACCCAGTACTTC. Its translation is CASSLVVLAGPQETQYF.